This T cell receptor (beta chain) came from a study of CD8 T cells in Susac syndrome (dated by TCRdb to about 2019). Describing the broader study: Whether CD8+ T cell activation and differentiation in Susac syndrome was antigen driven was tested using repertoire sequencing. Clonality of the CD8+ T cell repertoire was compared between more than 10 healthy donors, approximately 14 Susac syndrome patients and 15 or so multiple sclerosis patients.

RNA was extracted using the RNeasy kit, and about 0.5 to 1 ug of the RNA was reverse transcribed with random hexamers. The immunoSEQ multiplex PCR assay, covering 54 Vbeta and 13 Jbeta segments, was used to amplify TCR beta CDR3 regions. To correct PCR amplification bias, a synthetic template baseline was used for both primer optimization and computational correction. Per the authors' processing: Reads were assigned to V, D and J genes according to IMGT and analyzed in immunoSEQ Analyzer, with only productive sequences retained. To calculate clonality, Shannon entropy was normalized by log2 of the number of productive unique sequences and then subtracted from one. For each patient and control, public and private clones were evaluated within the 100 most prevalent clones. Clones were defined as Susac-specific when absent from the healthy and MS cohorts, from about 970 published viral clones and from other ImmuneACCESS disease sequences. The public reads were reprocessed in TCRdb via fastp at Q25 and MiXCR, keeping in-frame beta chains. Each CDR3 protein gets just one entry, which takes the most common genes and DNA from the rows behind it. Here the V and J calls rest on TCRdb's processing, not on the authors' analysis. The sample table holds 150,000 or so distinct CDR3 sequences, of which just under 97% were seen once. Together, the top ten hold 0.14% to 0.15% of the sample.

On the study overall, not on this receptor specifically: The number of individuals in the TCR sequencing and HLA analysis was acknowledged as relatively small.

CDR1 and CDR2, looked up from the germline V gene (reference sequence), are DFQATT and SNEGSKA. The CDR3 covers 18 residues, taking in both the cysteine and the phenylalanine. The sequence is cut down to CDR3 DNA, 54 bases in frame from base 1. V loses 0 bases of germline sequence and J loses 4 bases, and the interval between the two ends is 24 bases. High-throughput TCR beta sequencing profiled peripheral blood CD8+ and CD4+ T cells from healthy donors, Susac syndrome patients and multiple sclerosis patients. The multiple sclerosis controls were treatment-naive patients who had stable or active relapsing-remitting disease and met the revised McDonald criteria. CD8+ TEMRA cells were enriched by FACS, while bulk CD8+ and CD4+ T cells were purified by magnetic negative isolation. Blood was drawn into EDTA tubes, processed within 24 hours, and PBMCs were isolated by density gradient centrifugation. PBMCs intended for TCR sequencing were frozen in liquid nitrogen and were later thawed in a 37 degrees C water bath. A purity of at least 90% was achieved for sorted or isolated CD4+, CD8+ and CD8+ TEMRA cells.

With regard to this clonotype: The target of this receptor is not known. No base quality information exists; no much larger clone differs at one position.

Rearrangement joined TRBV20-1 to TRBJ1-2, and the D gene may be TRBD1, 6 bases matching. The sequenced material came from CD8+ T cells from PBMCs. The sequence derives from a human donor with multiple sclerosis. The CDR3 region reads CSARDPLAAGVGGYGYTF. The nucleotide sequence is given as TGCAGTGCTAGAGATCCCCTCGCGGCAGGGGTAGGTGGCTATGGCTACACCTTC.